The 4 T cell receptor beta chains in this list originate from one sample, sequenced in a study of blood T cell repertoires in COVID-19. The method was immunoSEQ multiplex PCR; TCRdb's version includes in-frame clones alone and lacks a portion of them. The sample carries 150,000 to 200,000 clones, about three quarters recorded once. Material: peripheral blood. Every receptor here comes from a woman of 80 years or more with active or convalescent COVID-19.

The J gene is TRBJ1-5, the V gene TRBV3-1 (or the pseudogene TRBV3-2), with TRBD1 as a possible D gene (5 bases). From germline, CDR1 is LGHDT and CDR2 YNNKEL (reference sequence). The CDR3 covers 15 residues. Trimming removed 3 bases from V and 6 bases from J, with 15 bases in between. The CDR3 sequence is CASSHHLQGGQPQHF. DNA of the CDR3: TGTGCCAGCAGCCATCATCTCCAGGGAGGTCAGCCCCAGCATTTT.

The chain is built from TRBV9 and TRBJ1-1; no firm D call. The germline V gene encodes CDR1 SGDLS and CDR2 YYNGEE. Between the trimmed V and J ends, which lost 0 bases and 0 bases, there was a span of 6 bases. CDR3 length: 14 amino acids. The CDR3 region has the DNA TGTGCCAGCAGCGTAGACAGTCTGAACACTGAAGCTTTCTTT. It yields the protein CASSVDSLNTEAFF.

This clone was seen more than once but under ten times. The V gene is TRBV5-6, the J gene TRBJ2-4; a weak D match, TRBD1 (6 bases). The CDR3 runs 18 residues. V lost 1 base and J 4 bases, leaving 21 bases between the germline ends. Germline assignment: CDR1 SGHDT and CDR2 YYEEEE. The CDR3 sequence: CASSLSESWYQGKNIQYF. CDR3 nucleotides: TGTGCCAGCAGCTTGTCAGAATCTTGGTACCAGGGGAAAAACATTCAGTACTTC.

This clone was seen only once. This sequence joins TRBV2 and TRBJ1-6, with no clear D. The CDR3 has 16 residues. Germline V gene data show CDR1 as SNHLY and CDR2 as FYNNEI. With 3 bases removed from V and 0 bases from J, the gap between germline ends came to 9 bases. For the CDR3, the DNA is TGTGCCAGCAGTGACCCCCCCAACTCCTATAATTCACCCCTCCACTTT. It specifies CASSDPPNSYNSPLHF. The variable domain in full, completed from reference TRBV2 and TRBJ1-6, reads EPEVTQTPSHQVTQMGQEVILRCVPISNHLYFYWYRQILGQKVEFLVSFYNNEISEKSEIFDDQFSVERPDGSNFTLKIRSTKLEDSAMYFCASSDPPNSYNSPLHFGNGTRLTVT.